The rows below give T cell receptor beta chains drawn from one sample of a study of long-term antiretroviral therapy in people with HIV. Profiling relied on immunoSEQ multiplex PCR, and the TCRdb table lists in-frame clones only, not all of them. Found here are fewer than 30,000 clones, roughly 79% of them singletons; the top ten hold 15% to 20%. The starting material was unsorted PBMCs, obtained at the start of antiretroviral therapy, before treatment. The receptor source for this set is a woman aged 18-29 years with HIV. Both conserved end residues are part of each CDR3. Each record gives: CDR3 DNA, CDR3 protein, V gene, J gene, D gene. D genes are given only for firm matches.

TGCGCCAGCAGCCCGATACAGAGCTCTGGAAACACCATATATTTT,CASSPIQSSGNTIYF,TRBV4-3,TRBJ1-3,-
TGCGCCAGCAGCTTGGCCCAAACGGGGGTGGGTGAAAAACTGTTTTTT,CASSLAQTGVGEKLFF,TRBV5-1,TRBJ1-4,-
TGTGCCAGCAGTTTTTCAGGGGGCTACCCAGATACGCAGTATTTT,CASSFSGGYPDTQYF,TRBV28,TRBJ2-3,TRBD1
TGTGCCAGCAGCAATATGACTAGCGGACACAATGAGCAGTTCTTC,CASSNMTSGHNEQFF,TRBV21-1,TRBJ2-1,-
TGTGCCAGCAGCGTCGGGACCTATGGCAATGAGCAGTTCTTC,CASSVGTYGNEQFF,TRBV9,TRBJ2-1,-
TGTGCCTGGAAAACCTTAATAGGAGACACCGGGGAGCTGTTTTTT,CAWKTLIGDTGELFF,TRBV30,TRBJ2-2,-
TGTGCCAGCAGCTCAACAGCCTCTGGGGCCAACGTCCTGACTTTC,CASSSTASGANVLTF,TRBV6-5,TRBJ2-6,-
TGTGCCAGCAGTATGTTCAGGGGGCATCGAGAGACCCAGTACTTC,CASSMFRGHRETQYF,TRBV27,TRBJ2-5,TRBD1
TGTGCCAGCAGCGTAGAATACCGTGGAGGGAAGCAGTACTTC,CASSVEYRGGKQYF,TRBV9,TRBJ2-7,-
TGCGCCAGCAGCCAGCCGGGACAGGGTAAGCAGCCCCAGCATTTT,CASSQPGQGKQPQHF,TRBV4-1,TRBJ1-5,TRBD1
TGTGCCTGGAACCCCCTTTTCTGGGGTAGCGGAAACACCATATATTTT,CAWNPLFWGSGNTIYF,TRBV30,TRBJ1-3,-
TGCAGCGTCTCTGGGAGGGCTCACCCCTCGAACACTGAAGCTTTCTTT,CSVSGRAHPSNTEAFF,TRBV29-1,TRBJ1-1,-
TGTGCCAACCGGGACGGGAGGGCCTACGAGCAGTACTTC,CANRDGRAYEQYF,TRBV10-3,TRBJ2-7,TRBD2
TGCGCCAGCAGCTTGGGAGGGTATAGGGAGACCCAGTACTTC,CASSLGGYRETQYF,TRBV5-1,TRBJ2-5,-
TGCGCCAGCAGCCTGAGTCCTGATTTAACCTACGAGCAGTACTTC,CASSLSPDLTYEQYF,TRBV5-1,TRBJ2-7,-
TGCAGCGTTGGGCCGGGGACAGGGGGTTCTGGCTACACCTTC,CSVGPGTGGSGYTF,TRBV29-1,TRBJ1-2,TRBD1